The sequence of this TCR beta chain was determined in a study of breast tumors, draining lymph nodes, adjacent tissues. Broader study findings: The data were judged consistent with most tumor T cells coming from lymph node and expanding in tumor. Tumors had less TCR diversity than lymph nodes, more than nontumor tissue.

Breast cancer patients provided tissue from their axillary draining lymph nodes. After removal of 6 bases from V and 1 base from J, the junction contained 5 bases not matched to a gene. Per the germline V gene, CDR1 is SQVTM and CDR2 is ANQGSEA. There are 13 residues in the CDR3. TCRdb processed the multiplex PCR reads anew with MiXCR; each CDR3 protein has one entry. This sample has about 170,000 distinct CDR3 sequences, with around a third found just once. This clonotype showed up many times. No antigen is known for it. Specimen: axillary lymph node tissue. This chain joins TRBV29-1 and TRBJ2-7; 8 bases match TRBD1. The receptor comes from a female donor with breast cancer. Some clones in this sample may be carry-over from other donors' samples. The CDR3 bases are TGCAGCGTCCGACAGGGGAGGTCCTACGAGCAGTACTTC. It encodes CSVRQGRSYEQYF.